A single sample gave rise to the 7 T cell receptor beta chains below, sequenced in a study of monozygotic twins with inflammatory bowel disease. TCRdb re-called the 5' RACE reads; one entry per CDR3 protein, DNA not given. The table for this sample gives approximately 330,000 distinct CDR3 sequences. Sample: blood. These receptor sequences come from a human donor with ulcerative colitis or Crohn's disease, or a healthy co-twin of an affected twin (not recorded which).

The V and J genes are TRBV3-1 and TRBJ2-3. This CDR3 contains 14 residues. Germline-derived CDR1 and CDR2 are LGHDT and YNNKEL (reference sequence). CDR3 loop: CASSQILSGDTQYF.

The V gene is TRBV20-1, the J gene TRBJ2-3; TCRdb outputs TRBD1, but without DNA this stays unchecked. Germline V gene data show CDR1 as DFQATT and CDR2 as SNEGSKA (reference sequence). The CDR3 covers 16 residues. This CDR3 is CSAHQTGGAILDTQYF.

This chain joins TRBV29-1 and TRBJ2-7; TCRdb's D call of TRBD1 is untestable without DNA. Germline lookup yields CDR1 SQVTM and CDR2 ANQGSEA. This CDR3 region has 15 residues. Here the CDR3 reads CSVTPQGISPYEQYF.

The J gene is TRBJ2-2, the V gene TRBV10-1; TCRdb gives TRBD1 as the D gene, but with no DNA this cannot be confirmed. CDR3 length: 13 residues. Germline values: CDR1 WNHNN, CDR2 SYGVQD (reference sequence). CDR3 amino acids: CASSRGHSGELFF.

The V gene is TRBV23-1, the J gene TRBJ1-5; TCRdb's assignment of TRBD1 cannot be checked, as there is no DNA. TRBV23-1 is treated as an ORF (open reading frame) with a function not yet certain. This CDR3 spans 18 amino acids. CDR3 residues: CARPPRHPRAYSNQPQHF.

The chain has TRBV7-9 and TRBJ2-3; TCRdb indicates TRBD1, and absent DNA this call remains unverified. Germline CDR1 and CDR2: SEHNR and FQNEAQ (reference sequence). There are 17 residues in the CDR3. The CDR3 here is CASSQRTGGFGTDTQYF.

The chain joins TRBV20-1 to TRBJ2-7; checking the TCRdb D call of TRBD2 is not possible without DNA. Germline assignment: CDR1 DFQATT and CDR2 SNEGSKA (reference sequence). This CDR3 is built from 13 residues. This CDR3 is CSVQSGPYNEQYF.